The 31 T cell receptor beta chains listed next were all sequenced from one sample in a study of cytomegalovirus exposure and HLA in healthy donors. PCR was performed using 60 Vbeta and 13 Jbeta primers. Clones were read by immunoSEQ multiplex PCR, and TCRdb kept only the in-frame ones, dropping some. The sample contains some 140,000 clones, over 50% of which appear only once. Sequenced material: PBMCs. These TCRs come from a human donor in good health.

This clone was counted between two and nine times. This chain links TRBV6-5 with TRBJ2-7; the match to TRBD2 covers 8 bases. This CDR3 contains 13 residues. J was trimmed by 6 bases and V by 6 bases; bases with no gene match: 7. Germline loops: CDR1 MNHEY, CDR2 SVGAGI. Here the CDR3 reads CASRLGLAGEQYF. The CDR3 coding sequence is TGTGCCAGCAGACTTGGACTAGCAGGCGAGCAGTACTTC.

This chain connects TRBV27 to TRBJ2-4; weak D call: TRBD2 (7 bases). The CDR3 loop spans 14 amino acids. The germline V gene has CDR1 MNHEY and CDR2 SMNVEV (reference sequence). Trimming removed 2 bases at V and 8 bases at J, with 13 bases between. The CDR3 region has the DNA TGTGCCAGCAGTTTAGTGGGGGGGGCGCACATTCAGTACTTC. Protein: CASSLVGGAHIQYF.

The genes are TRBV14 and TRBJ2-5; TRBD2 aligns across 7 bases. Germline CDR1 and CDR2: SGHDN and FVKESK. The CDR3 loop spans 14 amino acids. V lost 6 bases and J lost 2; bases outside the gene matches: 6. CDR3 in amino acids: CASSPLAYQETQYF. The CDR3 bases are TGTGCCAGCAGTCCACTAGCGTATCAAGAGACCCAGTACTTC.

This clone is a singleton in its sample. The same CDR3 can be traced to other DNA sequences in this sample. The chain recombines TRBV2 with TRBJ2-1, with D hard to call. Germline V gene sequence: CDR1 SNHLY, CDR2 FYNNEI. The CDR3 loop spans 11 amino acids. V lost 8 bases to trimming and J lost 4 bases, with 6 bases between them. The CDR3 sequence is CASGLYNEQFF. The DNA for the CDR3 is TGTGCCAGCGGGCTTTACAATGAGCAGTTCTTC.

The V gene is TRBV28, the J gene TRBJ2-7; the D is unclear. Germline lookup yields CDR1 MDHEN and CDR2 SYDVKM. Trimming shortened V by 10 bases and J by 0 bases, and 7 bases separated the two germline ends. The CDR3 has 11 amino acids. The CDR3 DNA is TGTGCCATACAAAGCTCCTACGAGCAGTACTTC. It codes for CAIQSSYEQYF.

The rearrangement links TRBV29-1 to TRBJ2-3; weak D call: TRBD1 (6 bases). Germline CDR1 reads SQVTM; CDR2 reads ANQGSEA. The CDR3 spans 12 residues. V was trimmed by 7 bases and J by 5 bases, leaving 13 bases between them. The CDR3 protein is CSGTVMEDTQYF. CDR3 DNA sequence: TGCAGCGGGACAGTAATGGAAGATACGCAGTATTTT.

CDR3: CASNNLRGSSSYNEQFF. CDR3 coding DNA: TGTGCCAGCAATAACCTCAGGGGCAGTAGCTCCTACAATGAGCAGTTCTTC. The V call is TRBV2, the J call TRBJ2-1, with TRBD1 as a possible D gene (6 bases). The CDR3 has 17 amino acids. V shed 7 bases and J shed 0 bases, with 19 bases lying between them. The germline V gene encodes CDR1 SNHLY and CDR2 FYNNEI.

V is TRBV5-6 and J is TRBJ1-2; 8 bases map to TRBD1. CDR3 length: 14 amino acids. With V trimmed by 0 bases and J by 7 bases, 5 bases remained unmatched. CDR1 is SGHDT and CDR2 is YYEEEE in the germline V gene. Here the CDR3 reads CASSLGTGLGGYTF. The CDR3 DNA is TGTGCCAGCAGCTTGGGGACAGGGCTTGGTGGCTACACCTTC. Together with reference TRBV5-6 and TRBJ1-2, the CDR3 gives the full variable domain: DAGVTQSPTHLIKTRGQQVTLRCSPKSGHDTVSWYQQALGQGPQFIFQYYEEEERQRGNFPDRFSGHQFPNYSSELNVNALLLGDSALYLCASSLGTGLGGYTFGSGTRLTVV.

The chain links TRBV7-2 to TRBJ2-7, with a tentative D call TRBD1 (5 bases). This CDR3 region has 14 residues. Germline V CDR1 and CDR2: SGHTA, FQGNSA. V was trimmed by 5 bases and J by 0 bases, leaving 11 bases between them. The CDR3 sequence: CASSPGHYSYEQYF. DNA of the CDR3: TGTGCCAGCAGCCCTGGACACTACTCCTACGAGCAGTACTTC.

The genes are TRBV28 and TRBJ2-7, with D perhaps TRBD1 (6 bases). This CDR3 comprises 13 residues. The V end lost 6 bases, the J end lost 0 bases, and 9 bases lay between the germline ends. The germline V gene has CDR1 MDHEN and CDR2 SYDVKM. CDR3 sequence reads: CASSLGHSYEQYF. The CDR3, as DNA: TGTGCCAGCAGCCTGGGACACTCCTACGAGCAGTACTTC. Based on the CDR3 plus reference TRBV28 and TRBJ2-7, the full variable domain is DVKVTQSSRYLVKRTGEKVFLECVQDMDHENMFWYRQDPGLGLRLIYFSYDVKMKEKGDIPEGYSVSREKKERFSLILESASTNQTSMYLCASSLGHSYEQYFGPGTRLTVT.

The V gene is TRBV4-1, the J gene TRBJ2-7; tentatively, D is TRBD2 (6 bases). Germline CDR1 and CDR2: MGHRA and YSYEKL. The CDR3 loop spans 15 amino acids. Trimming removed 1 base at V and 2 bases at J, with 12 bases between. The CDR3, as DNA: TGCGCCAGCAGCCAAGCTCCAGGGAGGACCTACGAGCAGTACTTC. This sequence encodes CASSQAPGRTYEQYF.

J is TRBJ2-2 and V is TRBV5-1; 14 nucleotides match TRBD2. Germline CDR1 SGHRS, CDR2 YFSETQ. Losses at the gene ends were 4 bases for V and 5 bases for J; bases not matched to a gene: 4. This CDR3 spans 16 amino acids. This chain's CDR3 is CASSTTSGRGTGELFF. DNA for the CDR3: TGCGCCAGCAGCACGACTAGCGGGAGGGGAACCGGGGAGCTGTTTTTT.

This chain uses TRBV28 with TRBJ2-7, with a weak D call TRBD2 (5 bases). CDR3 length: 13 amino acids. Deletions cut 3 bases from V and 5 bases from J, with 11 bases between. Germline loops: CDR1 MDHEN, CDR2 SYDVKM. CDR3 sequence: CASSFPASNEQYF. The CDR3 region has the DNA TGTGCCAGCAGTTTCCCCGCTAGCAACGAGCAGTACTTC.

The chain employs TRBV19 and TRBJ2-7; 8 bases are a match to TRBD2. The CDR3 loop spans 14 amino acids. V lost 3 bases to trimming and J lost 2 bases; unmatched junction nucleotides: 3. Germline V gives CDR1 LNHDA, CDR2 SQIVND (reference sequence). CDR3 sequence reads: CASSMGGLAYEQYF. The CDR3 DNA sequence: TGTGCCAGTAGTATGGGGGGACTAGCCTACGAGCAGTACTTC.

Worth noting for this clone: One junction end does not reproduce the germline sequence, and a read error may be involved. The V and J genes are TRBV2 and TRBJ2-1; 11 bases line up with TRBD2. This CDR3 is 16 amino acids long. The germline V gene has CDR1 SNHLY and CDR2 FYNNEI. This CDR3 reads CASSEVGTSGDNEQFF. CDR3 nucleotides: TGTGCCAGCAGCGAAGTTGGGACTAGCGGAGACAATGAGCAGTTCTTC.

The rearrangement joins TRBV6-4 to TRBJ2-5; unclear D gene. CDR3 length: 11 residues. Germline V CDR1 and CDR2: MRHNA, SNTAGT. Trimming removed 7 bases at V and 4 bases at J, with 7 bases between. The CDR3 sequence: CASNILETQYF. CDR3 coding DNA: TGTGCCAGCAACATTCTAGAGACCCAGTACTTC.

The genes are TRBV11-2 and TRBJ1-3; D call uncertain. The CDR3 contains 14 residues. Trimming took 2 bases from V and 3 from J, leaving 8 bases between them. Germline loops: CDR1 SGHAT, CDR2 FQNNGV. CDR3 in amino acids: CASSLLGGGNTIYF. The CDR3, as DNA: TGTGCCAGCAGCTTACTGGGAGGTGGAAACACCATATATTTT. Full variable domain (rest looked up from reference TRBV11-2 and TRBJ1-3): EAGVAQSPRYKIIEKRQSVAFWCNPISGHATLYWYQQILGQGPKLLIQFQNNGVVDDSQLPKDRFSAERLKGVDSTLKIQPAKLEDSAVYLCASSLLGGGNTIYFGEGSWLTVV.

The gene calls are TRBV4-2 and TRBJ2-7; TRBD2 matches at 8 bases. Germline trimming cut 2 bases from V and 0 bases from J; bases unmatched to any gene: 3. There are 15 residues in the CDR3. Germline V lookup: CDR1 LGHNA, CDR2 YNFKEQ. For the CDR3, the DNA is TGTGCCAGCAGCCAAACTAGCGGATACTCCTACGAGCAGTACTTC. Protein sequence: CASSQTSGYSYEQYF.

CDR3 sequence reads: CSGETGGPMNTEAFF. For the CDR3, the DNA is TGCAGCGGCGAGACAGGGGGCCCGATGAACACTGAAGCTTTCTTT. This chain uses TRBV29-1 with TRBJ1-1; TRBD1 agrees at 10 bases. The length of the CDR3 is 15 residues. The trim removed 7 bases at V and 0 bases at J, leaving 8 bases unmatched. The V gene's germline CDR1 is SQVTM and CDR2 ANQGSEA.

The V gene is TRBV9, the J gene TRBJ2-3; D is possibly TRBD2 (6 bases). The CDR3 is 18 residues long. Germline lookup yields CDR1 SGDLS and CDR2 YYNGEE. The V gene lost 0 bases and the J gene lost 0 bases, with 17 bases spanning the gap. CDR3 DNA: TGTGCCAGCAGCGTAGAGGGAGCTAGCGCCGCTAGCACAGATACGCAGTATTTT. Translating it yields CASSVEGASAASTDTQYF.

This clone appeared a few times. The chain employs TRBV4-1 and TRBJ2-2, with 8 bases that match TRBD1. This CDR3 comprises 14 residues. Germline assignment: CDR1 MGHRA and CDR2 YSYEKL. The trim removed 4 bases at V and 5 bases at J, leaving 3 bases unmatched. CDR3 sequence reads: CASSRDRSTGELFF. CDR3 bases: TGCGCCAGCAGCCGGGACAGGTCAACCGGGGAGCTGTTTTTT.

V and J are TRBV2 and TRBJ1-2, with D unresolved. This CDR3 contains 14 residues. Per germline, CDR1 SNHLY and CDR2 FYNNEI. With 6 bases removed from V and 3 bases from J, the gap between germline ends came to 14 bases. This CDR3 reads CASSRDSYDYGYTF. The DNA for the CDR3 is TGTGCCAGCAGCCGGGATTCCTATGACTATGGCTACACCTTC.

About this clone itself: At one end the junction does not follow the germline gene, possibly because of a read error. The chain recombines TRBV2 with TRBJ1-3, with D perhaps TRBD1 (6 bases). Per the germline V gene, CDR1 is SNHLY and CDR2 is FYNNEI. The CDR3 extends over 14 amino acids. CDR3 nucleotides: TGTGCCAGCAATGAACAGGGAACTGGAAACACCATATATTTT. Residues: CASNEQGTGNTIYF.

V is TRBV7-9 and J is TRBJ1-5, with D perhaps matching TRBD1 (5 bases). The CDR3 length is 14 residues. CDR1 and CDR2 from the germline V gene are SEHNR and FQNEAQ (reference sequence). The V gene lost 3 bases and the J gene lost 1 base, with 7 bases spanning the gap. For the CDR3, the DNA is TGTGCCAGCAGCTTTCAGGGAAGCAATCAGCCCCAGCATTTT. It specifies CASSFQGSNQPQHF.

This clone has only one observation. This same CDR3 is encoded by further DNA sequences in the sample. The V and J genes are TRBV9 and TRBJ2-5; unclear D gene. This CDR3 is 13 amino acids long. Germline-derived CDR1 and CDR2 are SGDLS and YYNGEE. V gave up 0 bases and J gave up 3 bases, with 6 bases separating them. CDR3 bases: TGTGCCAGCAGCGTAGGTACGGAAGAGACCCAGTACTTC. Amino acids: CASSVGTEETQYF.

The genes are TRBV9 and TRBJ1-2; D possibly corresponds to TRBD1 (5 bases). V shed 0 bases and J shed 0 bases, with 18 bases lying between them. Germline lookup yields CDR1 SGDLS and CDR2 YYNGEE. The CDR3 contains 18 residues. As DNA, the CDR3 is TGTGCCAGCAGCGTAGGGGTGGGGACTACTGCTACTAACTATGGCTACACCTTC. This gives the protein CASSVGVGTTATNYGYTF.

This clone was seen a few times. The chain has TRBV9 and TRBJ2-1; D remains unclear. The length of the CDR3 is 14 residues. V gave up 0 bases and J gave up 5 bases, with 9 bases separating them. Germline V lookup: CDR1 SGDLS, CDR2 YYNGEE. The CDR3 DNA follows: TGTGCCAGCAGCGTAGTGGGCTCAGACAATGAGCAGTTCTTC. It specifies CASSVVGSDNEQFF.

The CDR3 DNA reads as TGTGCCAGTAGTATCCCCAGGGGGAACACTGAAGCTTTCTTT. Translation: CASSIPRGNTEAFF. The chain uses TRBV19 and TRBJ1-1; perhaps TRBD1 as D (6 bases). From germline, CDR1 is LNHDA and CDR2 SQIVND (reference sequence). Trimming stripped 3 bases from V and 1 base from J, with 9 bases between. The CDR3 is 14 residues long.

This clone has just one count. The chain combines TRBV7-3 with TRBJ2-3, with D possibly TRBD1 on 6 matching bases. The V gene's germline CDR1 is SGHTA and CDR2 FQGTGA. The ends were cut back, 5 bases at V and 0 bases at J, with 9 bases in the middle. This CDR3 is 14 amino acids long. CDR3 sequence: CASSPQGSTDTQYF. CDR3 DNA sequence: TGTGCCAGCAGCCCCCAGGGGAGCACAGATACGCAGTATTTT.

The CDR3 sequence is CASGQLSYEQYF. CDR3 nucleotide sequence: TGTGCCAGCGGACAGTTATCCTACGAGCAGTACTTC. The rearrangement joins TRBV28 to TRBJ2-7; TRBD1 is a possible D gene (6 bases). V gave up 8 bases and J gave up 1 base, with 9 bases separating them. Germline CDR1 is MDHEN and CDR2 is SYDVKM. CDR3 length equals 12 residues.

The chain carries TRBV7-9 and TRBJ2-1, with a tentative D call TRBD2 (6 bases). The V gene's germline CDR1 is SEHNR and CDR2 FQNEAQ (reference sequence). Trimming removed 1 base at V and 5 bases at J, with 9 bases between. This CDR3 region has 14 residues. CDR3 nucleotide sequence: TGTGCCAGCAGCTTAGTCCTAGCGAACAATGAGCAGTTCTTC. It codes for CASSLVLANNEQFF.